What follows describes a single T cell receptor (beta chain). This sample was included in a study of blood T cell repertoires in COVID-19. Study-wide context: Italy, Spain and the United States were the sources of the convalescent and acute COVID-19 samples. Nucleic acid was either cDNA or gDNA, and it came from T cells, B-cell-depleted T cells, or PBMCs.

CDR3 length: 11 amino acids. Germline V lookup: CDR1 MDHEN, CDR2 SYDVKM. V gave up 10 bases and J gave up 10 bases; unmatched junction bases: 7. In the original processing: For nucleated cells, counts were estimated from reference gene primer amplification. Data came from immunoSEQ multiplex PCR; TCRdb stores just in-frame clones and leaves some out. The V and J calls and the clone size are those of that table, but D and trimming were determined from the DNA. The repertoire holds fewer than 250,000 clones, with approximately 81% as singletons. The chain is built from TRBV28 and TRBJ1-1; 9 bases are shared with TRBD1. The TCR originated in a man younger than 45 with active or convalescent COVID-19. Input material: peripheral blood. The CDR3 coding sequence is TGTGCCACCGGGACAGGGAGAGGAGCTTTCTTT. It specifies CATGTGRGAFF.